This TCR beta chain is from a study of glioma-infiltrating T cells. Whole-study findings and limits: Only very few CDR3 sequences appeared in both tissue and blood. Gliomas, especially low-grade, showed above-expected tissue-blood divergence; non-neoplastic patients showed below.

Using RNA template, CDR3s of TCR alpha and beta were amplified with iRepertoire arm-PCR. In TCRdb, the multiplex PCR reads were re-called with MiXCR into one record per CDR3 protein. Altogether a few hundred thousand distinct CDR3 sequences are present, about 40% being singletons, with the ten largest covering approximately 12%. For this clonotype: What it recognizes is unknown.

CDR1 is MNHEY, CDR2 SMNVEV, per germline (reference sequence). Germline trimming cut 3 bases from V and 0 bases from J; bases unmatched to any gene: 14. This CDR3 has 19 amino acids. Sample: glioma tissue, nonneoplastic brain tissue, or PBMCs (not recorded which). This TCR was sampled from a human donor with low-grade glioma or glioblastoma, undergoing nonglioma brain surgery, or in good health (not recorded which). This chain links TRBV27 with TRBJ2-1, with 7 bases lining up with TRBD2. In DNA form, the CDR3 reads TGTGCCAGCAGTTTTATGGCGGGAGCGCTTCTGAGCTCCTACAATGAGCAGTTCTTC. Its translation is CASSFMAGALLSSYNEQFF.